Below are 2 T cell receptor beta chains sequenced from a single sample in a study of T-cell reconstitution after alpha-beta-depleted transplantation in children. Unique molecular identifiers were used in preparing the TCRbeta library. One entry per CDR3 protein, called by TCRdb with MiXCR from the PCR reads. The sample yields 480,000 or so distinct CDR3 sequences, 10% seen once. Sequenced material: PBMCs, taken before TCRalphabeta/CD19-depleted stem cell transplant. Receptors originate from a child aged 2 to 10 with inherited bone marrow failure, due to receive a stem cell transplant.

The rearrangement uses TRBV3-1 and TRBJ2-5; tentative D call: TRBD2 (6 bases). The CDR3 loop spans 13 amino acids. CDR1 LGHDT and CDR2 YNNKEL come from the germline V gene (reference sequence). V shed 1 base and J shed 5 bases, with 8 bases lying between them. The CDR3 DNA is TGTGCCAGCAGCCAAGCGGGAGAGGAGACCCAGTACTTC. Protein: CASSQAGEETQYF.

This clonotype appeared many times. V usage is TRBV27 and J usage is TRBJ2-2, with no clear D. The CDR3 loop spans 13 amino acids. CDR1 is MNHEY and CDR2 is SMNVEV in the germline V gene (reference sequence). The germline V and J ends were trimmed by 3 bases and 5 bases, with 7 bases remaining between them. The CDR3 is CASSLPPTGELFF. DNA for the CDR3: TGTGCCAGCAGTTTGCCGCCGACCGGGGAGCTGTTTTTT.